The 4 T cell receptor beta chains below come from one sample, sequenced in a study of blood T cells in healthy people across ages. Together with a sample-barcoded 5' primer, a J-beta primer mix was included in a second PCR lasting about 7 to 11 cycles. TCRdb itself ran the 5' RACE reads through MiXCR, one entry per CDR3 protein. The table shows 650,000 to 1,000,000 distinct CDR3 sequences, with around 34% occurring only once. Sequencing was carried out using blood. The receptors derive from a man younger than 35 in good health.

The rearrangement joins TRBV10-3 to TRBJ1-6; no definite D call. V was cut by 0 bases and J by 7 bases, with 1 base left in between. The CDR3 covers 12 residues. Germline lookup yields CDR1 ENHRY and CDR2 SYGVKD. CDR3 amino acids: CAISESNSPLHF. CDR3 bases: TGTGCCATCAGTGAGTCGAATTCACCCCTCCACTTT.

In this sample, this clonotype turned up a few times. A junction boundary mismatches the germline segment, possibly from a read error. CDR3 DNA sequence: TGTGCCCGCAGTGAGGGACCAGAAGGCTACACCTTC. It is translated as CARSEGPEGYTF. This chain connects TRBV6-1 to TRBJ1-2; D is perhaps TRBD1 (5 bases). This CDR3 is 12 amino acids long. Germline CDR1 and CDR2: MNHNS and SASEGT.

This clonotype showed up just a few times. A much larger clonotype is one base distant, so this may be a read error. V usage is TRBV6-2 or TRBV6-3 and J usage is TRBJ2-5; a possible D gene is TRBD1 (6 bases). The CDR3 has 14 residues. CDR1 is MNHEY, CDR2 SVGEGT, per germline. The ends were cut back, 1 base at V and 5 bases at J, with 11 bases in the middle. The CDR3 DNA follows: TGTGCCAGCAGTTACTGGGGACACGCGGAGACCCAGTACTTC. Amino acid sequence: CASSYWGHAETQYF.

This clonotype was picked up a small number of times. The J gene is TRBJ1-6, the V gene TRBV12-3 or TRBV12-4; D not certain. With 8 bases removed from V and 0 bases from J, the gap between germline ends came to 8 bases. This CDR3 region has 14 residues. The chain's CDR3 is CASGRGSYNSPLHF. CDR3 nucleotides: TGTGCCAGCGGCAGAGGCTCCTATAATTCACCCCTCCACTTT.